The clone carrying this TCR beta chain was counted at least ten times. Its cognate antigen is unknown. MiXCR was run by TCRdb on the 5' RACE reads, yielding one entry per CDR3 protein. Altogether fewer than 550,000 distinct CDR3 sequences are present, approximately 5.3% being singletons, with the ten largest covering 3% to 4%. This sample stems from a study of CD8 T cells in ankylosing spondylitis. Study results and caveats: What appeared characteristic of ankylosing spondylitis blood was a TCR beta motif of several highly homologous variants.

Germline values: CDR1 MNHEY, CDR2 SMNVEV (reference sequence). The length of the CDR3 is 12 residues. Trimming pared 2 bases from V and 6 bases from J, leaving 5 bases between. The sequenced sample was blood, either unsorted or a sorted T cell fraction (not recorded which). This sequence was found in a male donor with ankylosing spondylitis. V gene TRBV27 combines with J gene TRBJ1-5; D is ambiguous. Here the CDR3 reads CASSLIGQPQHF. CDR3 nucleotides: TGTGCCAGCAGTTTAATCGGTCAGCCCCAGCATTTT.